These 3 T cell receptor beta chains share one sample of origin, sequenced in a study of OX40 agonist ivuxolimab in advanced cancers. Assay used: immunoSEQ multiplex PCR; TCRdb lists only in-frame clones, some missing. The sample consists of about 73,000 clones, about nine tenths of them appearing once. Sequencing was performed on CD4+ or CD8+ T cells sorted from blood, taken in a trial of the OX40 agonist ivuxolimab. These receptors all come from an adult with an advanced solid tumor such as melanoma, head and neck, liver or kidney cancer.

V and J are TRBV12-5 and TRBJ2-7; TRBD2 matches 7 bases. V was clipped by 4 bases and J by 3 bases; unmatched bases: 6. Germline-derived CDR1 and CDR2 are LGHNT and FRNRAP. The CDR3 runs to 14 residues. The CDR3 protein is CASGSGAGIYEQYF. In DNA, the CDR3 is TGTGCTAGTGGTTCAGGAGCGGGGATCTACGAGCAGTACTTC.

This clone was counted only a few times. The chain recombines TRBV28 with TRBJ1-2; D may be TRBD1 (6 bases). Trimming took off 3 bases at V and 4 bases at J, with 21 bases between the two ends. Germline CDR1 reads MDHEN; CDR2 reads SYDVKM. CDR3 size: 17 residues. The CDR3 DNA reads TGTGCCAGCAGTTTGTCGACACAGGGTAGGCTTGGCTATGGCTACACCTTC. This translates into CASSLSTQGRLGYGYTF.

The V and J genes are TRBV6-6 and TRBJ1-5; 7 bases are a match to TRBD1. The CDR3 runs 14 residues. Germline V gene data show CDR1 as MNHNY and CDR2 as SVGAGI (reference sequence). V gave up 6 bases and J gave up 4 bases; unmatched junction bases: 6. The CDR3, as DNA: TGTGCCAGCAGACCTGACAGGGCGAATCAGCCCCAGCATTTT. It is translated as CASRPDRANQPQHF.